What follows describes a single T cell receptor (beta chain). This sample is part of a study of blood T cell repertoires in COVID-19. Study information: Specimens from acute and convalescent COVID-19 originated in the United States, Italy and Spain.

Germline CDR1 is SEHNR and CDR2 is FQNEAQ (reference sequence). The length of the CDR3 is 13 residues. The V and J ends lost 3 bases and 8 bases, in that order; junction bases with no gene match: 2. The table came from immunoSEQ multiplex PCR; TCRdb's copy has only in-frame clones and leaves some out. The sample has 300,000 or so clones, around 90% seen once. Sequencing was done on a sample of peripheral blood. The V gene is TRBV7-9, the J gene TRBJ1-4, with 8 bases matching TRBD1. The TCR comes from a woman in her twenties or thirties with COVID-19, enrolled during active disease. CDR3 DNA: TGTGCCAGCAGCTTTGACAGGGGCGAAAAACTGTTTTTT. It codes for CASSFDRGEKLFF.